These T cell receptor beta chains were read from a single sample in a study of CD8+ T cells in alopecia areata. The repertoire was sequenced with immunoSEQ multiplex PCR; TCRdb's copy has only in-frame clones and lacks some. This table holds some 130,000 clones, 45% to 60% found once. This sample comprised CD8+ T cells sorted from blood, obtained at week 4, from a patient treated with tofacitinib. These TCRs come from a human donor with alopecia areata. Each CDR3 is given with its conserved first and last residue. A D gene is named only where the DNA matches it firmly. A row's size may be missing; if present it is once, few, many or a size class.

J | size | D | V | DNA | CDR3
TRBJ1-1 | . | TRBD1 | TRBV30 | TGTGCCTGGTCTACCGACAGGGACACTGAAGCTTTCTTT | CAWSTDRDTEAFF
TRBJ2-1 | . | . | TRBV30 | TGTGCCTGGAGTGTAGGGGGACCGAATGAGCAGTTCTTC | CAWSVGGPNEQFF
TRBJ2-7 | . | TRBD2 | TRBV6-1 | TGTGCCAGCAGTGGGGCGGGGGAAGCCTACGAGCAGTACTTC | CASSGAGEAYEQYF
TRBJ2-3 | . | . | TRBV29-1 | TGCAGCGTTGAGGCTAGTTTTATTGATACGCAGTATTTT | CSVEASFIDTQYF
TRBJ2-5 | . | . | TRBV13 | TGTGCCAGCAGCGCCGGTGGGCTCGGAGAAGAGACCCAGTACTTC | CASSAGGLGEETQYF
TRBJ2-7 | . | TRBD2 | TRBV10-3 | TGTGCCATCAGTGAGTCAAGCGGGGGGCTGACCTACGAGCAGTACTTC | CAISESSGGLTYEQYF
TRBJ1-5 | few | . | TRBV5-1 | TGCGCCAGCAGCTTGAGGCGAAATTTCAATCAGCCCCAGCATTTT | CASSLRRNFNQPQHF
TRBJ2-7 | . | TRBD2 | TRBV11-2 | TGTGCCAGCAGCCCTAGACTAGCGGGGATCTACGAGCAGTACTTC | CASSPRLAGIYEQYF
TRBJ2-1 | . | TRBD2 | TRBV29-1 | TGCAGCGCGGGGGAGGGTAACTACAATGAGCAGTTCTTC | CSAGEGNYNEQFF
TRBJ2-2 | few | . | TRBV19 | TGTGCCATCCAGGGGTTTGGGACCGGGGAGCTGTTTTTT | CAIQGFGTGELFF
TRBJ2-7 | . | . | TRBV11-2 | TGTGCCAGCAGCCCCCTCGAAGACTACGAGCAGTACTTC | CASSPLEDYEQYF
TRBJ2-7 | . | . | TRBV19 | TGTGCCAGTAGTCACGGAGGAGAATCCTACGAGCAGTACTTC | CASSHGGESYEQYF
TRBJ2-7 | . | . | TRBV30 | TGTGCCTGGAGACTTGACGATCTCCCTCTCGAGCAGTACTTC | CAWRLDDLPLEQYF
TRBJ2-5 | . | . | TRBV4-1 | TGCGCCAGCAGCCTAGGGGCGGAACAAGAGACCCAGTACTTC | CASSLGAEQETQYF
TRBJ2-1 | . | TRBD2 | TRBV4-1 | TGCGCCAGCAGCCAAGAGGGGGGGAGGAATGAGCAGTTCTTC | CASSQEGGRNEQFF
TRBJ2-6 | . | . | TRBV7-4 | TGTGCCAGCAGCTTAGGTGGGTCTGGGGCCAACGTCCTGACTTTC | CASSLGGSGANVLTF
TRBJ2-3 | . | . | TRBV7-6 | TGTGCCAGCAGCTTAGTTGGGGGTTTTTCCCCTAGCACAGATACGCAGTATTTT | CASSLVGGFSPSTDTQYF
TRBJ1-6 | . | TRBD1 | TRBV25-1 | TGTGCCAGCGACAGGGCAGATGGGTCACCCCTCCACTTT | CASDRADGSPLHF
TRBJ2-7 | . | . | TRBV9 | TGTGCCAGCAGCGAGGACAGTCAGACCTACGAGCAGTACTTC | CASSEDSQTYEQYF
TRBJ1-2 | . | TRBD1 | TRBV5-4 | TGTGCCAGCAGCACAGTGACAGGGAACTATGGCTACACCTTC | CASSTVTGNYGYTF
TRBJ1-6 | once | . | TRBV25-1 | TGTGCCAGCAGTGAAGAAGAGACAGATAATTCACCCCTCCACTTT | CASSEEETDNSPLHF
TRBJ1-6 | . | . | TRBV11-2 | TGTGCCAGCAGCGATAGACCCCGGAGCTCCTATAATTCACCCCTCCACTTT | CASSDRPRSSYNSPLHF
TRBJ2-3 | . | . | TRBV5-6 | TGTGCCAGCAGCTACCAGTCCCTCCTAAGCACAGATACGCAGTATTTT | CASSYQSLLSTDTQYF
TRBJ1-1 | few | . | TRBV9 | TGTGCCAGCAGCCCCGGGACCCTTGAAGCTTTCTTT | CASSPGTLEAFF
TRBJ2-6 | few | . | TRBV7-2 | TGTGCCAGCAGCTTAGGGGGCGGAGGGGCCAACGTCCTGACTTTC | CASSLGGGGANVLTF
TRBJ1-2 | . | . | TRBV9 | TGTGCCAGCAGCGTAGATGTGGGACACAACTATGGCTACACCTTC | CASSVDVGHNYGYTF
TRBJ2-5 | . | . | TRBV13 | TGTGCCAGCAGCTTCGCTGGGGAGGAGACCCAGTACTTC | CASSFAGEETQYF
TRBJ2-3 | . | . | TRBV5-1 | TGCGCCAGCAGCTTGGGCCAGAGCACAGATACGCAGTATTTT | CASSLGQSTDTQYF
TRBJ2-2 | . | TRBD2 | TRBV30 | TGTGCCTGGAGCGCCGGGAGGGACGGGGAGCTGTTTTTT | CAWSAGRDGELFF
TRBJ2-5 | . | . | TRBV10-3 | TGTGCCATCAGTGAGTCAGGGGAAGTCGGAGAGACCCAGTACTTC | CAISESGEVGETQYF
TRBJ2-7 | . | TRBD1 | TRBV19 | TGTGCCAGTAGTGCCTCCGGGACAGCCTACGAGCAGTACTTC | CASSASGTAYEQYF
TRBJ1-1 | . | . | TRBV30 | TGTGCCTGGAGCCTAGGACACGAACTGATGAACACTGAAGCTTTCTTT | CAWSLGHELMNTEAFF
TRBJ2-7 | . | . | TRBV5-6 | TGTGCCAGCAGCTTGGAGGGGGGTAGGTACGAGCAGTACTTC | CASSLEGGRYEQYF
TRBJ2-5 | few | TRBD1 | TRBV5-5 | TGTGCCAGCAGCAAACGACAGGGGGCTGACCAAGAGACCCAGTACTTC | CASSKRQGADQETQYF
TRBJ2-5 | . | . | TRBV4-2 | TGTGCCAGCAGCCAAGATCCATGGGACAACCAAGAGACCCAGTACTTC | CASSQDPWDNQETQYF
TRBJ1-1 | . | TRBD1 | TRBV11-2 | TGTGCCAGCAGCCAAGAGGGGGCATTAACTGAAGCTTTCTTT | CASSQEGALTEAFF
TRBJ1-1 | . | . | TRBV13 | TGTGCCAGCAGCCCAACGGGGAGTGAAGCTTTCTTT | CASSPTGSEAFF
TRBJ2-5 | . | TRBD2 | TRBV27 | TGTGCCAGCAGTCCGGGAGGCCAAGAGACCCAGTACTTC | CASSPGGQETQYF
TRBJ1-1 | . | . | TRBV5-6 | TGTGCCAGCAGCCACGGGAACACTGAAGCTTTCTTT | CASSHGNTEAFF
TRBJ2-7 | . | . | TRBV2 | TGTGCCAGCAGTGAAGCGCTCGTCTACGAGCAGTACTTC | CASSEALVYEQYF
TRBJ1-1 | . | . | TRBV25-1 | TGTGCCAGCAGTGAAGTCAAGGGGATCACTGAAGCTTTCTTT | CASSEVKGITEAFF
TRBJ2-7 | . | TRBD2 | TRBV4-1 | TGCGCCAGCAGCCAAGGAGACGGGGGGGCCAACGAGCAGTACTTC | CASSQGDGGANEQYF
TRBJ1-1 | many | . | TRBV10-2 | TGCGCCAGCGGAAGTTGGGGGGCCGGGGACACTGAAGCTTTCTTT | CASGSWGAGDTEAFF
TRBJ2-7 | . | . | TRBV6-6 | TGTGCCAGCAGTGAGGGCGAGCAGTACTTC | CASSEGEQYF
TRBJ1-4 | . | . | TRBV29-1 | TGCAGCGGCAGTCTTAATGAAAAACTGTTTTTT | CSGSLNEKLFF
TRBJ1-1 | few | . | TRBV7-9 | TGTGCCAGCAGCCCGTTCAGGGGAGGGTACACTGAAGCTTTCTTT | CASSPFRGGYTEAFF
TRBJ2-7 | . | . | TRBV5-1 | TGCGCCAGCAGCTTGACCCCGGGGAGCTCCTACGAGCAGTACTTC | CASSLTPGSSYEQYF
TRBJ2-7 | few | . | TRBV5-5 | TGTGCCAGCAGCTTGGGGCAACGCACCTACGAGCAGTACTTC | CASSLGQRTYEQYF
TRBJ2-5 | . | . | TRBV30 | TGTGCCTGGAGTGTACAGCCCCAAGAGACCCAGTACTTC | CAWSVQPQETQYF
TRBJ1-5 | . | TRBD1 | TRBV5-6 | TGTGCCAGCAGCGCCCAGACAGGGACTCAGCCCCAGCATTTT | CASSAQTGTQPQHF
TRBJ2-1 | . | . | TRBV19 | TGTGCCAGTAGCACTTACTACAGGGAGCAGTTCTTC | CASSTYYREQFF
TRBJ2-1 | . | . | TRBV13 | TGTGCCAGCAGCCCCCCTGACGGCTCCTACAATGAGCAGTTCTTC | CASSPPDGSYNEQFF
TRBJ2-7 | . | . | TRBV6-6 | TGTGCCAGCAGTGACGCCGCGGGGATCGAGCAGTACTTC | CASSDAAGIEQYF
TRBJ2-1 | . | TRBD2 | TRBV13 | TGTGCCAGCAGCATCGGGACTAGCGGAAAATCCTACAATGAGCAGTTCTTC | CASSIGTSGKSYNEQFF
TRBJ1-1 | . | TRBD1 | TRBV30 | TGTGCCTGGACGGCGGACAGGGGGAACACTGAAGCTTTCTTT | CAWTADRGNTEAFF
TRBJ1-4 | few | . | TRBV29-1 | TGCAGCGTCAACAGCGCAACTAATGAAAAACTGTTTTTT | CSVNSATNEKLFF
TRBJ1-6 | . | . | TRBV5-6 | TGTGCCAGCAGTTCCTCGGGCAGGGAATACTCTTCACCCCTCCACTTT | CASSSSGREYSSPLHF
TRBJ2-7 | . | . | TRBV6-6 | TGTGCCAGCTCGGATACGGGCGAGCAGTACTTC | CASSDTGEQYF